This TCR beta chain was identified during a study of graft-versus-host responses after intestinal transplantation. Study background: Every recipient had anti-thymocyte globulin induction and about three years of tacrolimus plus steroids. Notes on the study in general: Subjects displaying graft-donor T cell macrochimerism possessed elevated graft-versus-host to host-versus-graft clonal ratios inside allografts.

Only in-frame clones appear in the TCRdb table, and some are missing; sequencing was by immunoSEQ multiplex PCR. This sample has tens of thousands of clones, with about 87% found just once. In the case of this clone: Antigen unknown.

V was clipped by 3 bases and J by 0 bases, with 18 bases between them. Germline-derived CDR1 and CDR2 are MGHDK and SYGVNS. This CDR3 has 18 amino acids. The clonotype comes from a human donor who was the organ donor for an intestinal transplant. Sequencing used unstimulated CD4+ T cells sorted from spleen or lymph node cells, obtained before transplant. This chain joins TRBV25-1 and TRBJ1-5, with no clear D. The chain's CDR3 is CASSESTGLGYSNQPQHF. Here the CDR3 DNA reads TGTGCCAGCAGTGAGAGTACCGGACTGGGCTATAGCAATCAGCCCCAGCATTTT.